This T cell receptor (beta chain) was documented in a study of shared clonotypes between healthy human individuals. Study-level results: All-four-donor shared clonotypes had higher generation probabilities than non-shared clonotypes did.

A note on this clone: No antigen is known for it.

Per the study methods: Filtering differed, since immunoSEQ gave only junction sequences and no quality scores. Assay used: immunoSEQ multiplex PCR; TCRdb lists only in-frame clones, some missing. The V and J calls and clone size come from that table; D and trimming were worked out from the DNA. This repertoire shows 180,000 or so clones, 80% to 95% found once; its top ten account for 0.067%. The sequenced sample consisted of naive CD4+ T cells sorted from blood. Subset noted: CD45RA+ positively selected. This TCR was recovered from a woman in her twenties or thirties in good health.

CDR3 sequence reads: CASSQVVPGLAGGGADTQYF. The CDR3, as DNA: TGTGCCAGCAGCCAGGTTGTACCGGGACTAGCGGGAGGTGGAGCAGATACGCAGTATTTT. The genes are TRBV4-2 and TRBJ2-3; TRBD2 agrees at 15 bases. Germline V gene lookup returns CDR1 LGHNA and CDR2 YNFKEQ. Trimming took 3 bases from V and 4 from J; bases not matched to a gene: 14. This CDR3 has 20 amino acids.